The clone carrying this T cell receptor (beta chain) was picked up a small number of times. The CDR3 totals 15 residues. J was trimmed by 6 bases and V by 5 bases; bases with no gene match: 9. Germline CDR1 KGHSH, CDR2 LQKENI. The data were obtained in a study of OX40 agonist ivuxolimab in advanced cancers. The method was immunoSEQ multiplex PCR; TCRdb's version includes in-frame clones alone and lacks a portion of them. The sample yields about 50,000 clones, about 80% seen once. The sequenced sample was CD4+ or CD8+ T cells sorted from blood, obtained in a trial of the OX40 agonist ivuxolimab. The source is an adult with an advanced solid tumor such as melanoma, head and neck, liver or kidney cancer. The chain has TRBV18 and TRBJ2-7; 11 bases line up with TRBD1. The CDR3 sequence is CASSATGTGGSEQYF. In DNA, the CDR3 is TGTGCCAGCTCAGCTACCGGGACAGGGGGTAGCGAGCAGTACTTC.